The sequence of this T cell receptor beta chain was determined in a study of T cells after posttransplantation cyclophosphamide. This clone was observed a handful of times. Produced via immunoSEQ multiplex PCR; TCRdb's table is partial and in-frame only. This repertoire holds about 30,000 clones, and none appear only once. There are 14 residues in the CDR3. Deletions cut 0 bases from V and 4 bases from J, with 10 bases between. Germline lookup yields CDR1 SGHRS and CDR2 YFSETQ. The source of this sequence is a woman aged 60-75 years in good health, CMV-negative, and a related stem cell transplant donor. The chain carries TRBV5-1 and TRBJ1-2; D is ambiguous. The sequencing sample was made of PBMCs. The CDR3 sequence: CASSLGTRGYGYTF. Written as DNA, the CDR3 is TGCGCCAGCAGCTTGGGCACTCGGGGCTATGGCTACACCTTC.